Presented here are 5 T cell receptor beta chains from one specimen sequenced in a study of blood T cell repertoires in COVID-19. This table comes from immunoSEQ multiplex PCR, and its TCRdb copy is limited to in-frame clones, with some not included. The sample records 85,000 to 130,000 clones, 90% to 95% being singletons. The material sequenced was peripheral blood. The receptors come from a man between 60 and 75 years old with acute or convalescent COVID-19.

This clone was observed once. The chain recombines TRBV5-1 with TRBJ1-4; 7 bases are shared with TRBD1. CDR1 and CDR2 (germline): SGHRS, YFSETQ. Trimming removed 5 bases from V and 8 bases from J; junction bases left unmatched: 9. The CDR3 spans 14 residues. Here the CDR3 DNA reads TGCGCCAGCAGTCGCGACAGGGCGGGAGAAAAACTGTTTTTT. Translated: CASSRDRAGEKLFF.

Here the CDR3 reads CASSSDRGLFFGYTF. The CDR3 region has the DNA TGTGCCAGCAGTTCCGACAGGGGGCTCTTTTTTGGCTACACCTTC. The chain links TRBV28 to TRBJ1-2, with TRBD1 identical over 10 bases. Germline trimming cut 4 bases from V and 7 bases from J; bases unmatched to any gene: 9. From germline, CDR1 is MDHEN and CDR2 SYDVKM. The CDR3 sequence is 15 residues long.

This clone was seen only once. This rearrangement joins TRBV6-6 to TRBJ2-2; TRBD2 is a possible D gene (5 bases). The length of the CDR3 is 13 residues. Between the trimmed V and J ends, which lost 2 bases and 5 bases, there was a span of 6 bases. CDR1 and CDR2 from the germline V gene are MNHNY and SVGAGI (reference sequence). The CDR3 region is CASSYERTGELFF. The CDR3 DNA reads TGTGCCAGCAGTTACGAGCGGACCGGGGAGCTGTTTTTT.

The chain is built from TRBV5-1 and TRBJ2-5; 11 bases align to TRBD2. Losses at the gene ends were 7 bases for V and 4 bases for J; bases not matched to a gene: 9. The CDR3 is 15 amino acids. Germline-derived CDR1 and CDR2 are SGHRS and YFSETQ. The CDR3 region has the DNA TGCGCCAGCGTCACCACTAGCGGGAGTGGAGAGACCCAGTACTTC. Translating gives CASVTTSGSGETQYF.

CDR3 bases: TGCGCCAGCAGTGGGATGGGGGCGGATGGCTACACCTTC. This codes for CASSGMGADGYTF. The chain is built from TRBV10-2 and TRBJ1-2, with D perhaps TRBD1 (6 bases). V dropped 4 bases and J dropped 6 bases, with 12 bases sitting between them. The CDR3 contains 13 residues. Germline V CDR1 and CDR2: WSHSY, SAAADI.